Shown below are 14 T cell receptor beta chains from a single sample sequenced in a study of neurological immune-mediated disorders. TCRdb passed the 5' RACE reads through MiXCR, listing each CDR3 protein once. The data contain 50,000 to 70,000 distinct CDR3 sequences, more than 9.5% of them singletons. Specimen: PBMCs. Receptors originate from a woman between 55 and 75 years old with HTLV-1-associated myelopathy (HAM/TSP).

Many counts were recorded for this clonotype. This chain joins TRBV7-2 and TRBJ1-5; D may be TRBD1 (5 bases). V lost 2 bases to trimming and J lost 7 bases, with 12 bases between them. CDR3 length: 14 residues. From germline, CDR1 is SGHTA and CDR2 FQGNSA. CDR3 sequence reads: CASSLPRVDQPQHF. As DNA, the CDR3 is TGTGCCAGCAGCTTACCCAGGGTGGACCAGCCCCAGCATTTT.

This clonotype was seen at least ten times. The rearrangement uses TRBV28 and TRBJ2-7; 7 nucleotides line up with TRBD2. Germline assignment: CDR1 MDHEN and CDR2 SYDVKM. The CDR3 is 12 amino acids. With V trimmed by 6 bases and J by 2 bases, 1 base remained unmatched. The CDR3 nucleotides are TGTGCCAGCAGAGCGGGGACCTACGAGCAGTACTTC. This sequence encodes CASRAGTYEQYF.

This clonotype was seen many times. CDR3 nucleotides: TGTGCCATCAGGAGGGACAGCTATGGCTACACCTTC. Translated: CAIRRDSYGYTF. V usage is TRBV10-3 and J usage is TRBJ1-2, with 7 bases aligning to TRBD1. The CDR3 loop spans 12 amino acids. V shed 6 bases and J 4 bases; nucleotides not matched to a gene: 2. Germline V gene lookup returns CDR1 ENHRY and CDR2 SYGVKD.

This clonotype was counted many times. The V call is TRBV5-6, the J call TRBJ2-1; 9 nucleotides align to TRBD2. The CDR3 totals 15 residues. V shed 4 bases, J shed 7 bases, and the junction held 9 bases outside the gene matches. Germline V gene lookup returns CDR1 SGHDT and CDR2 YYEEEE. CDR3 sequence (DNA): TGTGCCAGCAGCCCCGGGACTAGCCCGAAGAATGAGCAGTTCTTC. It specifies CASSPGTSPKNEQFF.

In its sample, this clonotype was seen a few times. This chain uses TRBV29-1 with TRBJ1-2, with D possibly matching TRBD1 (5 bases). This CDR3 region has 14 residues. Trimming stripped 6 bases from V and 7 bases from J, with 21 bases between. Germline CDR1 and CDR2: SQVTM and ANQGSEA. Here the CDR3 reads CSVPNYWGLTGYTF. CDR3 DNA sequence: TGCAGCGTACCCAACTATTGGGGCCTTACTGGCTACACCTTC.

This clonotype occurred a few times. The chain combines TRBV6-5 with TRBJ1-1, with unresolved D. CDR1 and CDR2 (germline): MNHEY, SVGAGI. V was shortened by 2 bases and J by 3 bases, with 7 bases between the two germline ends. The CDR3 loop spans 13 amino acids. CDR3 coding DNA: TGTGCCAGCAGTTACGGCAGAGACACTGAAGCTTTCTTT. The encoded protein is CASSYGRDTEAFF.

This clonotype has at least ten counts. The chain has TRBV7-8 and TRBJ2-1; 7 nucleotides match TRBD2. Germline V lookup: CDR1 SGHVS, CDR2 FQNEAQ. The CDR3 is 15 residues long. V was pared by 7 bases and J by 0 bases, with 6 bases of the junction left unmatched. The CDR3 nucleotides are TGTGCCAGCACCCGGGAGGACACCTCCTACAATGAGCAGTTCTTC. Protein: CASTREDTSYNEQFF.

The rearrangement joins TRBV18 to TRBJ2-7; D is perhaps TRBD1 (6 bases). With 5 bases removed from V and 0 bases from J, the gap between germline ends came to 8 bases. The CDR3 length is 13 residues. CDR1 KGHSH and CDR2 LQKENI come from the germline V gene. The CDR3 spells CASSEGVSYEQYF. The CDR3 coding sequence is TGTGCCAGCTCAGAGGGGGTCTCCTACGAGCAGTACTTC.

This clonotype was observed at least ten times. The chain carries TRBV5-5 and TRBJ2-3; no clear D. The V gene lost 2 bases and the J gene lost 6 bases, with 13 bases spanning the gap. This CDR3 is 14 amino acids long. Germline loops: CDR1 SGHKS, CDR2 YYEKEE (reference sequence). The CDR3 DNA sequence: TGTGCCAGCAGCTTAAGCCTGGCCGGTGATACGCAGTATTTT. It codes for CASSLSLAGDTQYF.

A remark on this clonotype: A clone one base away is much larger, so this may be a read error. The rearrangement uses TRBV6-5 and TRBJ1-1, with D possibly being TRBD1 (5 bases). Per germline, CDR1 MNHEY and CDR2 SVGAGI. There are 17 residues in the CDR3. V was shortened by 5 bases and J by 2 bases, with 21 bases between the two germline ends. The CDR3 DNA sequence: TGTGCCAGCAGTCCATACCGGACACATAAAATCAACACTGAAGCTTTCTTT. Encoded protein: CASSPYRTHKINTEAFF.

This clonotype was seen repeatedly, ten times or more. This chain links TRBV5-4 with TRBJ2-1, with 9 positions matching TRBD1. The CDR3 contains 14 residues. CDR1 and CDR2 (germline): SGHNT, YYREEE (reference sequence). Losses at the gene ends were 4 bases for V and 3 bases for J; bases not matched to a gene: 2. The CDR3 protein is CASSPTGGYNEQFF. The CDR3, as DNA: TGTGCCAGCAGCCCGACAGGGGGCTACAATGAGCAGTTCTTC.

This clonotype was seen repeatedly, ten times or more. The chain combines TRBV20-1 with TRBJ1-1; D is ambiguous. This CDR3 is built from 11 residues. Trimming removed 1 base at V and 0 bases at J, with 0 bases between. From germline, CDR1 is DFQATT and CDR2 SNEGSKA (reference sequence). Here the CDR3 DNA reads TGCAGTGCTAGAGTGAACACTGAAGCTTTCTTT. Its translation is CSARVNTEAFF.

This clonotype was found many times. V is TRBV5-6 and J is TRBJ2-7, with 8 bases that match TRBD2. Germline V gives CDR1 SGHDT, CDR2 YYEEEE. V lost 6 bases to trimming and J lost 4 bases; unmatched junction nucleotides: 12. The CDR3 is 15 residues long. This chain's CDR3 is CASNLEREWRYEQYF. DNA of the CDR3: TGTGCCAGCAATCTGGAGCGGGAGTGGAGGTACGAGCAGTACTTC.

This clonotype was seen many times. The CDR3 spells CASRKRGEGANVLTF. DNA of the CDR3: TGTGCCAGCAGAAAAAGGGGGGAGGGGGCCAACGTCCTGACTTTC. The chain recombines TRBV27 with TRBJ2-6; D may be TRBD1 or TRBD2 (6 bases each). The V end lost 6 bases, the J end lost 4 bases, and 13 bases lay between the germline ends. Germline CDR1 and CDR2: MNHEY and SMNVEV (reference sequence). The CDR3 length is 15 residues.